A single sample gave rise to the 20 T cell receptor beta chains below, sequenced in a study of blood T cell repertoires in COVID-19. Assay used: immunoSEQ multiplex PCR; TCRdb lists only in-frame clones, some missing. The profile covers 200,000 to 300,000 clones, with 80% to 90% appearing a single time and 7.5% taken by the ten largest. Sequencing used peripheral blood. These receptors were obtained from a woman at least 80 years old with COVID-19, enrolled during active disease.

This rearrangement joins TRBV21-1 to TRBJ1-4. TRBV21-1 is labeled a pseudogene. CDR3 size: 16 residues. The chain's CDR3 is CASWTPHRQLDEKLFF. In DNA form, the CDR3 reads TGTGCCAGCTGGACTCCCCACCGGCAACTCGATGAAAAACTGTTTTTT.

The chain uses TRBV2 and TRBJ1-2; D possibly corresponds to TRBD1 (6 bases). Germline V gives CDR1 SNHLY, CDR2 FYNNEI. CDR3 size: 15 residues. V lost 2 bases, J lost 0 bases, and 10 bases lay in between. CDR3 sequence (DNA): TGTGCCAGCAGTGAAAGGACAGCAGCTAACTATGGCTACACCTTC. Amino acid sequence: CASSERTAANYGYTF.

This clone showed up just once. This chain's CDR3 is CASSFGEGTTNRPQHF. For the CDR3, the DNA is TGTGCCAGCAGCTTCGGTGAAGGGACAACAAACCGGCCCCAGCATTTT. The V and J genes are TRBV7-8 and TRBJ1-5; D is perhaps TRBD1 (6 bases). Germline loops: CDR1 SGHVS, CDR2 FQNEAQ. Trimming took off 3 bases at V and 9 bases at J, with 21 bases between the two ends. The CDR3 contains 16 residues.

The chain carries TRBV19 and TRBJ2-6; 7 bases agree with TRBD1. In germline, CDR1 is LNHDA, CDR2 SQIVND (reference sequence). There are 17 residues in the CDR3. V gave up 1 base and J gave up 3 bases; unmatched junction bases: 6. The CDR3 nucleotides read TGTGCCAGTAGTATAGGCAGGGGGTTTGGTGGGGCCAACGTCCTGACTTTC. It is translated as CASSIGRGFGGANVLTF.

The gene calls are TRBV4-2 and TRBJ2-5, with 9 nucleotides matching TRBD2. Trimming cost V 1 base and J 2 bases; bases outside gene matches: 11. This CDR3 contains 18 residues. Germline loops: CDR1 LGHNA, CDR2 YNFKEQ. The CDR3 nucleotides read TGTGCCAGCAGCCAAGGGGGGATTAGCGGGAGAAGGCAAGAGACCCAGTACTTC. Encoded protein: CASSQGGISGRRQETQYF.

V usage is TRBV3-1 (or the pseudogene TRBV3-2) and J usage is TRBJ2-1, with D possibly being TRBD1 (5 bases). Per germline, CDR1 LGHDT and CDR2 YNNKEL (reference sequence). This CDR3 has 15 amino acids. Deletions cut 9 bases from V and 0 bases from J, with 15 bases between. The CDR3 DNA reads as TGTGCCAGTACCATTCAGGGCCGCTCCTACAATGAGCAGTTCTTC. The encoded protein is CASTIQGRSYNEQFF.

This clone occurred a few times. The chain carries TRBV7-9 and TRBJ1-1, with TRBD1 matching 7 bases. CDR1 and CDR2 from the germline V gene are SEHNR and FQNEAQ (reference sequence). CDR3 length: 14 amino acids. Trimming at V came to 5 bases and at J to 2 bases, leaving 5 bases not matched to a gene. In DNA, the CDR3 is TGTGCCAGCAGCCGCGGGACAGCCAACACTGAAGCTTTCTTT. It codes for CASSRGTANTEAFF.

The V and J genes are TRBV19 and TRBJ1-5; 7 bases align to TRBD1. Germline assignment: CDR1 LNHDA and CDR2 SQIVND (reference sequence). The V and J ends lost 5 bases and 4 bases, in that order; junction bases with no gene match: 5. The CDR3 has 14 residues. CDR3 protein: CASSATQGNQPQHF. The CDR3 DNA is TGTGCCAGTAGTGCGACACAGGGGAATCAGCCCCAGCATTTT.

The chain combines TRBV5-6 with TRBJ1-2, with D unresolved. Trimming shortened V by 0 bases and J by 5 bases, and 8 bases separated the two germline ends. CDR1 is SGHDT, CDR2 YYEEEE, per germline. This CDR3 spans 13 amino acids. CDR3 sequence reads: CASSLEYEYGYTF. The CDR3 DNA follows: TGTGCCAGCAGCTTGGAATATGAGTATGGCTACACCTTC.

Regarding this clone: Other nucleotide sequences from this sample produce the same CDR3. V is TRBV5-1 and J is TRBJ1-1; D is possibly TRBD1 (5 bases). Germline lookup yields CDR1 SGHRS and CDR2 YFSETQ. V gave up 2 bases and J gave up 0 bases, with 8 bases separating them. CDR3 length: 14 residues. The DNA for the CDR3 is TGCGCCAGCAGCTTAGGGGTTATGAACACTGAAGCTTTCTTT. It encodes CASSLGVMNTEAFF.

The chain is built from TRBV7-6 and TRBJ1-1; 9 nucleotides match TRBD1. CDR1 and CDR2 (germline): SGHVS, FNYEAQ. This CDR3 is 15 amino acids long. J lost 3 bases, V lost 1 base, and 3 bases had no gene match. The CDR3 nucleotides are TGTGCCAGCAGCTTAGAGACAGGGGGGGACACTGAAGCTTTCTTT. This encodes CASSLETGGDTEAFF.

The V and J genes are TRBV2 and TRBJ2-5; the D gene is possibly TRBD2 (5 bases). The germline V and J ends were trimmed by 4 bases and 1 base, with 10 bases remaining between them. The CDR3 has 14 residues. Germline CDR1 and CDR2: SNHLY and FYNNEI. CDR3 bases: TGTGCCAGCAGTGGGACTTCGGGCCAAGAGACCCAGTACTTC. Its protein is CASSGTSGQETQYF.

The rearrangement joins TRBV10-3 to TRBJ2-7; TRBD2 aligns across 8 bases. V gave up 3 bases and J gave up 4 bases; unmatched junction bases: 8. Per germline, CDR1 ENHRY and CDR2 SYGVKD. The CDR3 is made up of 15 amino acids. Written as DNA, the CDR3 is TGTGCCATCAGTGACGGACTAGCAGACTCATACGAGCAGTACTTC. This translates into CAISDGLADSYEQYF.

This rearrangement joins TRBV12-5 to TRBJ2-5, with a tentative D call TRBD1 (8 bases). The ends were cut back, 4 bases at V and 9 bases at J, with 18 bases in the middle. From germline, CDR1 is LGHNT and CDR2 FRNRAP. The CDR3 is 14 residues long. CDR3 sequence: CASGSGQGGAAQYF. Written as DNA, the CDR3 is TGTGCTAGTGGTTCCGGACAGGGAGGGGCGGCCCAGTACTTC.

The chain carries TRBV5-1 and TRBJ1-5; D possibly corresponds to TRBD1 (6 bases). V shed 1 base and J shed 6 bases, with 8 bases lying between them. This CDR3 has 13 residues. The germline V gene encodes CDR1 SGHRS and CDR2 YFSETQ. The CDR3: CASSLSGAQPQHF. The CDR3 bases are TGCGCCAGCAGCTTGTCAGGGGCTCAGCCCCAGCATTTT.

This clone occurred once. This chain joins TRBV12-1 and TRBJ1-5; TRBD1, the table's D call, lacks a check against the DNA. TRBV12-1 is classified as a pseudogene. The CDR3 is 15 residues long. CDR3 in amino acids: CASSLPGGKYQPQHF. The DNA for the CDR3 is TGTGCCAGCAGCTTACCAGGGGGAAAGTATCAGCCCCAGCATTTT.

V is TRBV24-1 and J is TRBJ2-1; TRBD2 aligns across 14 bases. From germline, CDR1 is KGHDR and CDR2 SFDVKD. This CDR3 is 17 amino acids long. With V trimmed by 4 bases and J by 8 bases, 9 bases remained unmatched. In DNA form, the CDR3 reads TGTGCCACCAGTGACGGGGGGACTAGCGGGGGAGGTGATGAGCAGTTCTTC. As protein: CATSDGGTSGGGDEQFF.

This CDR3 is CASSLEPQGANTEAFF. The CDR3 DNA follows: TGCGCCAGCAGCTTGGAGCCCCAGGGGGCGAACACTGAAGCTTTCTTT. This sequence joins TRBV5-1 and TRBJ1-1, with 8 bases matching TRBD1. The length of the CDR3 is 16 residues. V shed 0 bases, J shed 1 base, and the junction held 5 bases outside the gene matches. Germline loops: CDR1 SGHRS, CDR2 YFSETQ.

This clone appeared a few times. The V gene is TRBV19, the J gene TRBJ1-6; 7 bases are shared with TRBD1. The trim removed 6 bases at V and 5 bases at J, leaving 10 bases unmatched. The germline V gene encodes CDR1 LNHDA and CDR2 SQIVND (reference sequence). The CDR3 totals 16 residues. CDR3 DNA: TGTGCCAGTAGCAGATTCGGACAGGACAATAATTCACCCCTCCACTTT. Translating gives CASSRFGQDNNSPLHF.

This clone appeared once. V usage is TRBV11-1 and J usage is TRBJ2-5; 14 nucleotides line up with TRBD2. This CDR3 comprises 16 residues. V lost 5 bases to trimming and J lost 5 bases; unmatched junction nucleotides: 7. Looked up from germline, CDR1 is SGHAT and CDR2 is FQDESV (reference sequence). The CDR3 protein is CASSPTSGRAGETQYF. CDR3 DNA sequence: TGTGCCAGCAGCCCGACTAGCGGGAGGGCCGGGGAGACCCAGTACTTC.